This TCR beta chain derives from a study of T-cell reconstitution after alpha-beta-depleted transplantation in children. Study-wide findings and caveats: After one year, T-cell counts and TCRbeta diversity mostly came from new T cells. Some patients' high day-60 TCRbeta diversity was attributed to recipient cells surviving conditioning.

V gave up 5 bases and J gave up 1 base; unmatched junction bases: 10. The CDR3 runs 18 residues. Looked up from germline, CDR1 is LGHDT and CDR2 is YNNKEL (reference sequence). TCRbeta library preparation incorporated unique molecular identifiers. TCRdb independently ran MiXCR on the PCR reads; one entry per CDR3 protein. Of 900,000 or so distinct CDR3 sequences detected, about 16% appear once; the ten largest clones hold just under 5%. This clonotype was seen a handful of times. Its antigen remains unknown. The source of this sequence is a male patient younger than 18 who had a stem cell transplant for acute lymphoblastic leukemia, so the T cells may come from the graft donor. Specimen: PBMCs, mostly from graft donor cells, collected 360 days after TCRalphabeta/CD19-depleted stem cell transplant. This rearrangement joins TRBV3-1 to TRBJ2-1; 11 positions match TRBD2. In DNA, the CDR3 is TGTGCCAGCAGCGGGCGGCTAGCGGGAGGTCCATCCTACAATGAGCAGTTCTTC. Its translation: CASSGRLAGGPSYNEQFF.